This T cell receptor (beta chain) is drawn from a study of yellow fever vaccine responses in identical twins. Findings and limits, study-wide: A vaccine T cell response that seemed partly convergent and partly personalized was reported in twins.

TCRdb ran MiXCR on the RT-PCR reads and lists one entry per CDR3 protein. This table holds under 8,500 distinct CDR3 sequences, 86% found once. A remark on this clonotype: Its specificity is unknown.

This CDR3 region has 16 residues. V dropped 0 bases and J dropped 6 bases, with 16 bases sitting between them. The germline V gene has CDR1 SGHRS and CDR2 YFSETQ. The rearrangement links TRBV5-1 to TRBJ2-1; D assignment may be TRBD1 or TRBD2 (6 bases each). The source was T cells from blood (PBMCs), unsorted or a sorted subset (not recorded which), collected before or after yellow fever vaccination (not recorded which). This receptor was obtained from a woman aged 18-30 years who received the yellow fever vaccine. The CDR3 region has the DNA TGCGCCAGCAGCTTGGCTCGCCAGGGGAGGACCAATGAGCAGTTCTTC. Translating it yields CASSLARQGRTNEQFF. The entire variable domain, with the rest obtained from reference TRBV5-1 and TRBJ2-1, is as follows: KAGVTQTPRYLIKTRGQQVTLSCSPISGHRSVSWYQQTPGQGLQFLFEYFSETQRNKGNFPGRFSGRQFSNSRSEMNVSTLELGDSALYLCASSLARQGRTNEQFFGPGTRLTVL.